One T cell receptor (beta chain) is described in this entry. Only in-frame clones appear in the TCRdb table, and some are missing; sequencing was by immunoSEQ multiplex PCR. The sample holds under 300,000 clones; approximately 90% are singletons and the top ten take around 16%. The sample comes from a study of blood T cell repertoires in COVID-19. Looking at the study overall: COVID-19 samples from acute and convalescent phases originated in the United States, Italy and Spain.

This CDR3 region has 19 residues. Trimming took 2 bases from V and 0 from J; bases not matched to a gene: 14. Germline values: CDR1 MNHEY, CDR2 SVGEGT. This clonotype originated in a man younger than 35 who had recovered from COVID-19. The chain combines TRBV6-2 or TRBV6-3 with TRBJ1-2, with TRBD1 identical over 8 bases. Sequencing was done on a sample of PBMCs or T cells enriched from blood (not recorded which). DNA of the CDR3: TGTGCCAGCAGTTACCCCACCTACGGGACAGGAAGAGCTAACTATGGCTACACCTTC. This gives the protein CASSYPTYGTGRANYGYTF.